A single sample is the source of the 4 T cell receptor beta chains below, sequenced in a study of T cell responses to AZD1222 COVID-19 vaccine. Only in-frame clones appear in the TCRdb table, and some are missing; sequencing was by immunoSEQ multiplex PCR. The profile shows some 150,000 clones, around 83% of them singletons. Sequenced here: peripheral blood, sampled 28 days after the second AZD1222 dose. The source of these receptors is an adult who received the AZD1222 COVID-19 vaccine.

The chain uses TRBV19 and TRBJ1-2; weak D call: TRBD1 (5 bases). V lost 6 bases and J 2 bases, leaving 7 bases between the germline ends. Germline assignment: CDR1 LNHDA and CDR2 SQIVND (reference sequence). The CDR3 is made up of 12 amino acids. The CDR3 loop reads CASRSGNYGYTF. The CDR3 DNA follows: TGTGCCAGTAGGTCAGGGAACTATGGCTACACCTTC.

This clone appeared once. The same CDR3 is also encoded by other DNA sequences in this sample. The chain joins TRBV19 to TRBJ2-3; no clear D gene. The CDR3 loop spans 13 amino acids. CDR1 is LNHDA and CDR2 is SQIVND in the germline V gene (reference sequence). V was clipped by 3 bases and J by 3 bases, with 7 bases between them. This CDR3 is CASSISGTDTQYF. CDR3 nucleotides: TGTGCCAGTAGTATTAGTGGTACAGATACGCAGTATTTT.

The chain carries TRBV10-2 and TRBJ1-2, with D unresolved. The germline V gene encodes CDR1 WSHSY and CDR2 SAAADI. V dropped 3 bases and J dropped 8 bases, with 7 bases sitting between them. This CDR3 is built from 11 residues. CDR3: CASSDYGGYTF. The CDR3 DNA reads TGCGCCAGCAGTGATTATGGCGGCTACACCTTC.

This clone came up once. This chain joins TRBV6-5 and TRBJ2-7; 7 nucleotides align to TRBD2. Germline V gene sequence: CDR1 MNHEY, CDR2 SVGAGI. J gave up 1 base and V 8 bases, and 8 bases lay outside the gene matches. The CDR3 covers 14 residues. The CDR3: CASGTPGLSYEQYF. The DNA for the CDR3 is TGTGCCAGCGGCACCCCGGGACTATCCTACGAGCAGTACTTC.